The 10 T cell receptor beta chains in this list originate from one sample, sequenced in a study of radiation and T cells in renal cell carcinoma. Time point here: baseline pretreatment blood. Treatment given: 15 Gy SBRT to primary tumor, nephrectomy 4 weeks later. Profiling relied on immunoSEQ multiplex PCR, and the TCRdb table lists in-frame clones only, not all of them. The repertoire holds tens of thousands of clones, with over 65% as singletons. Specimen: blood, collected from a patient whose treatment included radiotherapy and nephrectomy. The source is a man aged 60 to 75 with renal cell carcinoma.

This clone was counted between two and nine times. The chain employs TRBV7-9 and TRBJ1-1; 8 nucleotides match TRBD1. The length of the CDR3 is 14 residues. Trimming at V came to 4 bases and at J to 7 bases, leaving 8 bases not matched to a gene. Germline V lookup: CDR1 SEHNR, CDR2 FQNEAQ (reference sequence). Here the CDR3 DNA reads TGTGCCAGCAGCTCACCGGTGGGGACAGGTGAAGCTTTCTTT. Protein product: CASSSPVGTGEAFF.

J is TRBJ2-3 and V is TRBV5-6, with 7 nucleotides matching TRBD1. There are 15 residues in the CDR3. Trimming took 1 base from V and 6 from J; bases not matched to a gene: 8. Germline V gives CDR1 SGHDT, CDR2 YYEEEE. The CDR3 region has the DNA TGTGCCAGCAGCTTGTGGGCAGGGGGTAAGGATACGCAGTATTTT. Translating gives CASSLWAGGKDTQYF.

This clone was seen only a few times. The chain carries TRBV29-1 and TRBJ2-1; TRBD1 matches 7 bases. V shed 0 bases and J 15 bases; nucleotides not matched to a gene: 8. The CDR3 runs 12 residues. Germline V gene lookup returns CDR1 SQVTM and CDR2 ANQGSEA. The chain's CDR3 is CSVEDRGFGVFF. CDR3 DNA sequence: TGCAGCGTTGAAGACAGGGGGTTTGGGGTGTTCTTC.

The chain is built from TRBV2 and TRBJ1-1; D remains unclear. CDR1 is SNHLY, CDR2 FYNNEI, per germline. The CDR3 has 11 residues. Trimming shortened V by 1 base and J by 11 bases, and 8 bases separated the two germline ends. The CDR3 spells CASSEVEWAFF. The CDR3 DNA follows: TGTGCCAGCAGTGAAGTGGAGTGGGCTTTCTTT.

The J gene is TRBJ2-7, the V gene TRBV28, with D perhaps being TRBD1 or TRBD2 (5 bases each). Germline values: CDR1 MDHEN, CDR2 SYDVKM. The V end was cut by 6 bases, the J end by 6 bases, with 18 bases between. The CDR3 totals 14 residues. This CDR3 is CASSIPGPTGEQYF. The CDR3 DNA reads TGTGCCAGCAGCATCCCGGGACCTACCGGCGAGCAGTACTTC.

The rearrangement joins TRBV4-2 to TRBJ2-7; D unclear. The CDR3 is 15 residues long. Between the trimmed V and J ends, which lost 0 bases and 6 bases, there was a span of 15 bases. The V gene's germline CDR1 is LGHNA and CDR2 YNFKEQ. This chain's CDR3 is CASSQEREAFREQYF. The CDR3 DNA follows: TGTGCCAGCAGCCAAGAAAGGGAAGCGTTCCGCGAGCAGTACTTC.

The V call is TRBV9, the J call TRBJ1-3, with 8 nucleotides matching TRBD1. The CDR3 contains 13 residues. Germline CDR1 SGDLS, CDR2 YYNGEE. V lost 2 bases, J lost 6 bases, and 1 base stayed unmatched. CDR3 nucleotides: TGTGCCAGCAGCGTCCAGGGGGCAAACACCATATATTTT. Translated, it gives CASSVQGANTIYF.

CDR3 residues: CASSLGSSTTDTQYF. The CDR3 DNA reads TGTGCCAGCAGCTTAGGCTCTAGTACCACAGATACGCAGTATTTT. The V and J genes are TRBV11-2 and TRBJ2-3, with no clear D. There are 15 residues in the CDR3. V shed 1 base and J shed 2 bases, with 10 bases lying between them. Germline CDR1 is SGHAT and CDR2 is FQNNGV.

By frequency in the sample, this clone is medium-sized. The chain links TRBV28 to TRBJ1-2; 7 nucleotides agree with TRBD1. Losses at the gene ends were 4 bases for V and 5 bases for J; bases not matched to a gene: 10. Germline V gene lookup returns CDR1 MDHEN and CDR2 SYDVKM. The CDR3 extends over 15 amino acids. This CDR3 is CASSSSGQLIYGYTF. Written as DNA, the CDR3 is TGTGCCAGCAGTTCCTCGGGACAGTTAATATATGGCTACACCTTC.

This clone came up a few times. Other DNA variants within this sample encode the same CDR3. This CDR3 reads CASSLDGNQPQHF. The DNA for the CDR3 is TGCGCCAGCAGCTTGGATGGTAATCAGCCCCAGCATTTT. This chain joins TRBV5-1 and TRBJ1-5, with no clear D. Germline lookup yields CDR1 SGHRS and CDR2 YFSETQ. The CDR3 totals 13 residues. Trimming pared 0 bases from V and 4 bases from J, leaving 5 bases between.